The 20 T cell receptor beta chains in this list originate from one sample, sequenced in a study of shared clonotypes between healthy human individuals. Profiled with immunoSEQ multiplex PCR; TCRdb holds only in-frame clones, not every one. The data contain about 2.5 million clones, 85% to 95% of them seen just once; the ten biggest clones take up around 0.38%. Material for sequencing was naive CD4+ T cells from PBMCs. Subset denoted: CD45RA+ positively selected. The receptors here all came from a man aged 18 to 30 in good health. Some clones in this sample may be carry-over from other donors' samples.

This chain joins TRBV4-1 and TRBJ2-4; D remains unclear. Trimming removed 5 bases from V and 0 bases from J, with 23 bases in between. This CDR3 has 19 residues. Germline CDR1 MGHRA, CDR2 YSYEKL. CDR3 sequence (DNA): TGCGCCAGCAGCGACACGCCTGCCCGACTGACCCTAGCCAAAAACATTCAGTACTTC. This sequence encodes CASSDTPARLTLAKNIQYF.

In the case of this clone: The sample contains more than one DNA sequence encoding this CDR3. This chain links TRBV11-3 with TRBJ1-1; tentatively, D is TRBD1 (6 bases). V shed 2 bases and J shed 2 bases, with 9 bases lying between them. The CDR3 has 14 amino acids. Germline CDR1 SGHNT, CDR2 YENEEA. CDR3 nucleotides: TGTGCCAGCAGCTTATCCGGGGGCAACACTGAAGCTTTCTTT. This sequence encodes CASSLSGGNTEAFF.

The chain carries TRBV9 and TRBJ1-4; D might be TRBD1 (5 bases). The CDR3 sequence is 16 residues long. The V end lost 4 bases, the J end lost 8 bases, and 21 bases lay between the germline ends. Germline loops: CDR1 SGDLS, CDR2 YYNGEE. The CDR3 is CASSTTGTAAGEKLFF. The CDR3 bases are TGTGCCAGCAGCACCACCGGGACGGCGGCTGGAGAAAAACTGTTTTTT.

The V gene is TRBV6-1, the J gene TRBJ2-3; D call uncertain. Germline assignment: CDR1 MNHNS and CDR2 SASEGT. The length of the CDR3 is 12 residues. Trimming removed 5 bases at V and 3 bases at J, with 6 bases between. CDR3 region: CASSKVTDTQYF. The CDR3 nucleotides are TGTGCCAGCAGTAAGGTAACAGATACGCAGTATTTT.

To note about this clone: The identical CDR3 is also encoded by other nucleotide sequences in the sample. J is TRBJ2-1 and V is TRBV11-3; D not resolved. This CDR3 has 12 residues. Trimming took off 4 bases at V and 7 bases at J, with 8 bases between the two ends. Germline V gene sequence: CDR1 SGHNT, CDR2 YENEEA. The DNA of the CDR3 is TGTGCCAGCAGCTCGGAGAATAATGAGCAGTTCTTC. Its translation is CASSSENNEQFF.

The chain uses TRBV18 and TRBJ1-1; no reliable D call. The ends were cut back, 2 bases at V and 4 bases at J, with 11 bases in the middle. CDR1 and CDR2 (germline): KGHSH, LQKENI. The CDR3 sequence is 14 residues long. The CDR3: CASSPSGAGTEAFF. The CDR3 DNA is TGTGCCAGCTCACCAAGCGGCGCGGGCACTGAAGCTTTCTTT.

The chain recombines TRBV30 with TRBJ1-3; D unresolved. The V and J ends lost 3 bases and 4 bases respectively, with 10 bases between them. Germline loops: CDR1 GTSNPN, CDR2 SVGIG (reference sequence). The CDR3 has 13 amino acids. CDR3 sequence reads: CAWRENLGNTIYF. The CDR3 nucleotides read TGTGCCTGGAGAGAAAACTTGGGAAACACCATATATTTT.

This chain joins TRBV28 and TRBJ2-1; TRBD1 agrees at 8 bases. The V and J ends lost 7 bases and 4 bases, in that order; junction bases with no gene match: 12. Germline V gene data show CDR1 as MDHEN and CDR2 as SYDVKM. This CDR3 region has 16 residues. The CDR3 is CASTFSPGQEYNEQFF. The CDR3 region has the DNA TGTGCCAGCACTTTCTCCCCGGGACAGGAATACAATGAGCAGTTCTTC.

CDR3 coding DNA: TGTGCCAGCAGCTACGGACAGGGGCGCGGCTACGAGCAGTACTTC. This gives the protein CASSYGQGRGYEQYF. The rearrangement uses TRBV5-6 and TRBJ2-7; 9 positions match TRBD1. Losses at the gene ends were 3 bases for V and 3 bases for J; bases not matched to a gene: 7. The CDR3 loop spans 15 amino acids. Germline values: CDR1 SGHDT, CDR2 YYEEEE.

The CDR3 sequence is CASSQVGWATGGNEQYF. CDR3 DNA sequence: TGCGCCAGCAGCCAAGTAGGATGGGCGACAGGGGGCAACGAGCAGTACTTC. The J gene is TRBJ2-7, the V gene TRBV4-1; 10 bases agree with TRBD1. J lost 5 bases, V lost 1 base, and 11 bases had no gene match. The CDR3 spans 17 residues. Looked up from germline, CDR1 is MGHRA and CDR2 is YSYEKL.

The CDR3: CSADITGSPDTQYF. The CDR3 region has the DNA TGCAGCGCCGATATAACCGGGAGCCCAGATACGCAGTATTTT. The V gene is TRBV29-1, the J gene TRBJ2-3, with a possible D match to TRBD2 (6 bases). V lost 7 bases to trimming and J lost 4 bases, with 18 bases between them. This CDR3 has 14 residues. The germline V gene has CDR1 SQVTM and CDR2 ANQGSEA.

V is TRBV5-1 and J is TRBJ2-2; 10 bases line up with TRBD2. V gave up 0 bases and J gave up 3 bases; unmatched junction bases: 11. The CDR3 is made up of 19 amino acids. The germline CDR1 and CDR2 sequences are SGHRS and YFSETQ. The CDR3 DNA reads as TGCGCCAGCAGCTTGGATGCTAGCGGGAGAGTTGGGGACACCGGGGAGCTGTTTTTT. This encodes CASSLDASGRVGDTGELFF.

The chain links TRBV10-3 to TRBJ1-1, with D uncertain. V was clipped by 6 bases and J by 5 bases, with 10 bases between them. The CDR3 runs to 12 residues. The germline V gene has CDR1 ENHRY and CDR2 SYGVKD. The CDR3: CAISGARTEAFF. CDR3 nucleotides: TGTGCCATCAGCGGCGCCCGGACTGAAGCTTTCTTT.

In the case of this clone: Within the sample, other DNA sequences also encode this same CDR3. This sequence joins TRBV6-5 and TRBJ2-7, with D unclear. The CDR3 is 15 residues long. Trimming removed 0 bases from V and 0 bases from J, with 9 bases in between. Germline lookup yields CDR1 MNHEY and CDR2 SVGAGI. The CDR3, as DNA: TGTGCCAGCAGTTACTCTGGCTCGAGCTCCTACGAGCAGTACTTC. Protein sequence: CASSYSGSSSYEQYF.

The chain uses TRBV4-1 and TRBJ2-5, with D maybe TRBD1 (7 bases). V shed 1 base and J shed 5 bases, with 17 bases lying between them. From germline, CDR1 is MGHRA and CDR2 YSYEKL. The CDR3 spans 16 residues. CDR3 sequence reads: CASSQGDRRERETQYF. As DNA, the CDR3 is TGCGCCAGCAGCCAAGGGGACAGACGGGAGAGGGAGACCCAGTACTTC.

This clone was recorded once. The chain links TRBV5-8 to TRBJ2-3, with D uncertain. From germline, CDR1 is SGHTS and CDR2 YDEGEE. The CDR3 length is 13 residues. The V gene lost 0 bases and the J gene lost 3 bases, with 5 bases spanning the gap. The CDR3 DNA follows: TGTGCCAGCAGCTTGGACAGTACAGATACGCAGTATTTT. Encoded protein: CASSLDSTDTQYF.

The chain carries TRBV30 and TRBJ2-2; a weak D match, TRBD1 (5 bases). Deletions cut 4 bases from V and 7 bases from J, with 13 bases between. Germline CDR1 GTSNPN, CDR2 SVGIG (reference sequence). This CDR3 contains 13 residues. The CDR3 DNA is TGTGCCTGGACGAGCGACAGTCGCGGGGAGCTGTTTTTT. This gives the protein CAWTSDSRGELFF.

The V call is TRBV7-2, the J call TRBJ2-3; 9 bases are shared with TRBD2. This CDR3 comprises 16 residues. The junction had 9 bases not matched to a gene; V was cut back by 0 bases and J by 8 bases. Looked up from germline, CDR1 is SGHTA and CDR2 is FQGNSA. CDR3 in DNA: TGTGCCAGCAGCTTAGCTAGCGGGAGTTCTTTAGGTACGCAGTATTTT. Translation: CASSLASGSSLGTQYF.

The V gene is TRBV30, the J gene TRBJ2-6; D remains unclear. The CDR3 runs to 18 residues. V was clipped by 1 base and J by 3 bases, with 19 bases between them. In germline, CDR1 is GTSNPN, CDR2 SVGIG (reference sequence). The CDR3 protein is CAWSATYAQNDGANVLTF. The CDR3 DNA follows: TGTGCCTGGAGTGCAACCTATGCCCAAAACGATGGGGCCAACGTCCTGACTTTC.

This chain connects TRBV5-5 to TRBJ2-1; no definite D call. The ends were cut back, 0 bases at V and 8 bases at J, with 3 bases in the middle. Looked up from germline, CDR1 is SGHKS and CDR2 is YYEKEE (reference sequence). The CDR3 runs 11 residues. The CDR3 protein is CASSLVDEQFF. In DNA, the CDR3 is TGTGCCAGCAGCTTGGTTGATGAGCAGTTCTTC.